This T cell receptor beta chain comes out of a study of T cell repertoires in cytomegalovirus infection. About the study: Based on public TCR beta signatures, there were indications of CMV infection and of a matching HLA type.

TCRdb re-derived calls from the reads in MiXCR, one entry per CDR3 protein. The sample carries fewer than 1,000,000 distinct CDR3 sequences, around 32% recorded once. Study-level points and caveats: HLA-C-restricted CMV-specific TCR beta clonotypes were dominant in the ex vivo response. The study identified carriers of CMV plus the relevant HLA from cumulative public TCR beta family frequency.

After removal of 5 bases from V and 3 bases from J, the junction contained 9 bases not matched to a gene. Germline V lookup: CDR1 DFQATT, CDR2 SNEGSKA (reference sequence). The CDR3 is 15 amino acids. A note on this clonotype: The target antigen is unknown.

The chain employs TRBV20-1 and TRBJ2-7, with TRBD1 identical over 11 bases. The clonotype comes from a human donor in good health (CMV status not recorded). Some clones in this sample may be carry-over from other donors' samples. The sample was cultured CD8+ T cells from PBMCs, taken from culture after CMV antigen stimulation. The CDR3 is CSAGTWDRGGYEQYF. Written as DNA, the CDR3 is TGCAGTGCTGGGACCTGGGACAGGGGGGGCTACGAGCAGTACTTC.